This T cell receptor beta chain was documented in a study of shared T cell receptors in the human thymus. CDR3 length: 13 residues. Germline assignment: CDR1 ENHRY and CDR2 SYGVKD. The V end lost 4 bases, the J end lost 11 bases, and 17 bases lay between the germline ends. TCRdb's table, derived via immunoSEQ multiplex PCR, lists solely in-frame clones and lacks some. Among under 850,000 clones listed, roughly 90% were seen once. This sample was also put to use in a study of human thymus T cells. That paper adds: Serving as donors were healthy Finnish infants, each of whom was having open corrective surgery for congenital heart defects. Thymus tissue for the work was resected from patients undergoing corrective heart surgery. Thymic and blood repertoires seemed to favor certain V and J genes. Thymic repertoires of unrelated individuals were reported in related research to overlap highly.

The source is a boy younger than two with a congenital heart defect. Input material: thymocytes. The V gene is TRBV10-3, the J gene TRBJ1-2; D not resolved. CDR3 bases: TGTGCCATCAGTGGCAGGCCCTACCATGAGTACACCTTC. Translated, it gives CAISGRPYHEYTF.